The 25 T cell receptor beta chains presented below share a single source sample, sequenced in a study of blood T cell repertoires in COVID-19 (TCRdb year 2020). The library was prepared using the immunoSEQ multiplex PCR assay. TCRdb carries this immuneACCESS record with in-frame sequences only. Its versions omit some clonotypes, under half of them owing to an unresolved V gene in the studies checked, with the rest unexplained. In all, the sample holds 100,000 to 150,000 clones, and roughly nine tenths of those were seen once. The top ten clonotypes cover around 30% of the sample. Sequencing was carried out using peripheral blood. The receptor set was obtained from a man between 65 and 79 years old with active or convalescent COVID-19.

The rearrangement links TRBV28 to TRBJ1-3; the D is unclear. The CDR3 runs to 16 residues. Trimming stripped 3 bases from V and 4 bases from J, with 16 bases between. In germline, CDR1 is MDHEN, CDR2 SYDVKM. In DNA, the CDR3 is TGTGCCAGCAGTTTGTTGCTGGGAGATTCAGGAAACACCATATATTTT. Protein product: CASSLLLGDSGNTIYF. The whole variable domain, remainder taken from reference TRBV28 and TRBJ1-3, is DVKVTQSSRYLVKRTGEKVFLECVQDMDHENMFWYRQDPGLGLRLIYFSYDVKMKEKGDIPEGYSVSREKKERFSLILESASTNQTSMYLCASSLLLGDSGNTIYFGEGSWLTVV.

The chain uses TRBV6-5 and TRBJ1-1, with 7 nucleotides matching TRBD1. V dropped 5 bases and J dropped 7; count of bases not matched to a gene: 10. This CDR3 has 14 residues. Germline V gene sequence: CDR1 MNHEY, CDR2 SVGAGI. CDR3 sequence reads: CASSKLQGVGEAFF. CDR3 nucleotides: TGTGCCAGCAGTAAACTCCAGGGGGTCGGTGAAGCTTTCTTT.

This clone was counted once. The rearrangement uses TRBV6-6 and TRBJ1-5; D uncertain. CDR1 and CDR2 (germline): MNHNY, SVGAGI (reference sequence). V was clipped by 7 bases and J by 4 bases, with 11 bases between them. The CDR3 has 13 amino acids. The CDR3 protein is CASNRGANQPQHF. The CDR3 DNA follows: TGTGCCAGCAATAGAGGAGCTAATCAGCCCCAGCATTTT.

This sequence joins TRBV5-1 and TRBJ1-2; 8 nucleotides match TRBD1. Germline loops: CDR1 SGHRS, CDR2 YFSETQ. The CDR3 runs 14 residues. Germline trimming cut 0 bases from V and 6 bases from J; bases unmatched to any gene: 4. CDR3 region: CASSLGRTGNGYTF. In DNA, the CDR3 is TGCGCCAGCAGCTTGGGACGGACAGGGAATGGCTACACCTTC.

This clone showed up just a few times. The V gene is TRBV5-1, the J gene TRBJ2-7; 8 bases align to TRBD2. This CDR3 comprises 14 residues. Per germline, CDR1 SGHRS and CDR2 YFSETQ. Germline trimming cut 2 bases from V and 6 bases from J; bases unmatched to any gene: 7. CDR3 residues: CASSLLAAESEQYF. CDR3 sequence (DNA): TGCGCCAGCAGCTTACTAGCGGCCGAAAGCGAGCAGTACTTC.

The count of this clone is one. The gene calls are TRBV27 and TRBJ1-1, with a tentative D call TRBD1 (6 bases). The CDR3 contains 15 residues. The germline V gene has CDR1 MNHEY and CDR2 SMNVEV (reference sequence). The germline V and J ends were trimmed by 2 bases and 0 bases, with 10 bases remaining between them. This CDR3 is CASSLAQGMNTEAFF. The CDR3 DNA reads as TGTGCCAGCAGTTTAGCCCAGGGGATGAACACTGAAGCTTTCTTT.

This clone was picked up one time. The V and J genes are TRBV7-2 and TRBJ1-5, with 7 bases lining up with TRBD1. The germline CDR1 and CDR2 sequences are SGHTA and FQGNSA. The ends lost 6 bases at V and 7 bases at J; junction bases unmatched: 9. The CDR3 loop spans 14 amino acids. The CDR3 region has the DNA TGTGCCAGCAGTACGCAGGGGGGAATCCAGCCCCAGCATTTT. It specifies CASSTQGGIQPQHF.

The chain employs TRBV28 and TRBJ1-2; TRBD1 matches at 10 bases. Losses at the gene ends were 7 bases for V and 4 bases for J; bases not matched to a gene: 6. The CDR3 covers 14 residues. Per the germline V gene, CDR1 is MDHEN and CDR2 is SYDVKM. The CDR3 bases are TGTGCCAGCACCGCCGGGACAGGGGTCTATGGCTACACCTTC. It codes for CASTAGTGVYGYTF.

A few counts support this clone. Being one base from a much bigger clone, this may be a read error. Other DNA sequences in the sample encode the same CDR3. The chain combines TRBV6-6 with TRBJ1-5; D remains ambiguous. This CDR3 has 14 residues. Germline V gene lookup returns CDR1 MNHNY and CDR2 SVGAGI (reference sequence). Deletions cut 2 bases from V and 3 bases from J, with 8 bases between. In DNA, the CDR3 is TGTGCCAGCAGTTACGCGGAGGACAATCAGCCCCAGCATTTT. Encoded protein: CASSYAEDNQPQHF.

The rearrangement uses TRBV4-1 and TRBJ1-3; D is unresolved. There are 17 residues in the CDR3. Deletions cut 0 bases from V and 3 bases from J, with 15 bases between. CDR1 MGHRA and CDR2 YSYEKL come from the germline V gene. The CDR3: CASSQETAAFGGNTIYF. CDR3 nucleotide sequence: TGCGCCAGCAGCCAAGAAACGGCGGCATTTGGTGGAAACACCATATATTTT.

The chain carries TRBV3-1 (or the pseudogene TRBV3-2) and TRBJ1-4; unclear D gene. Germline V gives CDR1 LGHDT, CDR2 YNNKEL (reference sequence). V gave up 2 bases and J gave up 8 bases, with 12 bases separating them. The CDR3 totals 14 residues. The CDR3 region is CASSQSGGWEKLFF. In DNA, the CDR3 is TGTGCCAGCAGCCAATCGGGAGGGTGGGAAAAACTGTTTTTT.

The chain has TRBV5-6 and TRBJ2-1; 8 bases are a match to TRBD2. Germline V gene sequence: CDR1 SGHDT, CDR2 YYEEEE. CDR3 length equals 12 residues. Unmatched junction bases numbered 8, after V lost 4 bases and J lost 14 bases. DNA of the CDR3: TGTGCCAGCAGCCGGAGCGGGAGAAATGAGTTCTTC. This sequence encodes CASSRSGRNEFF.

This clone appeared a single time. This chain joins TRBV3-1 (or the pseudogene TRBV3-2) and TRBJ2-2, with TRBD2 matching 15 bases. CDR1 and CDR2 from the germline V gene are LGHDT and YNNKEL (reference sequence). The V and J ends lost 3 bases and 5 bases, in that order; junction bases with no gene match: 1. The CDR3 spans 16 residues. The CDR3 loop is CASSHGTSGRTGELFF. The CDR3 coding sequence is TGTGCCAGCAGCCACGGGACTAGCGGGAGGACCGGGGAGCTGTTTTTT.

This chain links TRBV28 with TRBJ2-3; maybe TRBD2 (6 bases). Between the trimmed V and J ends, which lost 7 bases and 5 bases, there was a span of 13 bases. The CDR3 length is 13 residues. CDR1 MDHEN and CDR2 SYDVKM come from the germline V gene. The chain's CDR3 is CASTLPGGDTQYF. The CDR3 bases are TGTGCCAGCACCCTCCCCGGGGGAGATACGCAGTATTTT.

CDR3 DNA: TGTGCCAGCAGTCCCCCCGCGGCAGGGGCCCTCTTGGGGGCTGAAGCTTTCTTT. Its translation is CASSPPAAGALLGAEAFF. The chain employs TRBV6-6 and TRBJ1-1; D possibly corresponds to TRBD1 (6 bases). The germline V gene encodes CDR1 MNHNY and CDR2 SVGAGI (reference sequence). V dropped 5 bases and J dropped 6 bases, with 28 bases sitting between them. This CDR3 region has 18 residues.

The chain is built from TRBV18 and TRBJ2-5; D ambiguous. The germline CDR1 and CDR2 sequences are KGHSH and LQKENI. Trimming took 1 base from V and 3 from J, leaving 9 bases between them. This CDR3 comprises 14 residues. The CDR3, as DNA: TGTGCCAGCTCACCACAGGTGAGCGAAGAGACCCAGTACTTC. Residues: CASSPQVSEETQYF.

The CDR3 region is CALAGGSTDTQYF. Written as DNA, the CDR3 is TGTGCCCTAGCTGGCGGTAGCACAGATACGCAGTATTTT. The rearrangement uses TRBV28 and TRBJ2-3; D may be TRBD2 (5 bases). The CDR3 runs 13 residues. Per germline, CDR1 MDHEN and CDR2 SYDVKM. V was pared by 11 bases and J by 0 bases, with 12 bases between. The whole variable domain, remainder taken from reference TRBV28 and TRBJ2-3, is DVKVTQSSRYLVKRTGEKVFLECVQDMDHENMFWYRQDPGLGLRLIYFSYDVKMKEKGDIPEGYSVSREKKERFSLILESASTNQTSMYLCALAGGSTDTQYFGPGTRLTVL.

The chain has TRBV27 and TRBJ2-3, with TRBD2 matching 7 bases. The CDR3 contains 14 residues. After removal of 8 bases from V and 2 bases from J, the junction contained 7 bases not matched to a gene. The germline V gene has CDR1 MNHEY and CDR2 SMNVEV (reference sequence). The CDR3 spells CASPWAGDTDTQYF. CDR3 bases: TGTGCCAGCCCCTGGGCGGGAGACACAGATACGCAGTATTTT.

This chain joins TRBV4-1 and TRBJ2-2, with unresolved D. Per germline, CDR1 MGHRA and CDR2 YSYEKL. V was clipped by 1 base and J by 1 base, with 7 bases between them. CDR3 length: 15 amino acids. The CDR3 sequence: CASSQGRQNTGELFF. The CDR3 coding sequence is TGCGCCAGCAGCCAAGGACGACAGAACACCGGGGAGCTGTTTTTT.

The chain recombines TRBV18 with TRBJ1-1, with TRBD1 matching over 7 bases. Germline loops: CDR1 KGHSH, CDR2 LQKENI. The CDR3 totals 16 residues. The trim removed 3 bases at V and 1 base at J, leaving 8 bases unmatched. CDR3 protein: CASSPFEGGRNTEAFF. CDR3 sequence (DNA): TGTGCCAGCTCACCCTTCGAAGGGGGCAGGAACACTGAAGCTTTCTTT.

This clone was seen a single time. The V gene is TRBV2, the J gene TRBJ1-2; weak D call: TRBD1 (5 bases). The CDR3 loop spans 13 amino acids. Germline values: CDR1 SNHLY, CDR2 FYNNEI. V lost 7 bases, J lost 4 bases, and 13 bases lay in between. As DNA, the CDR3 is TGTGCCAGCACCTTACAGGAACCCTATGGCTACACCTTC. The encoded protein is CASTLQEPYGYTF.

This chain connects TRBV27 to TRBJ2-3, with D perhaps matching TRBD1 (5 bases). The germline gives CDR1 MNHEY, CDR2 SMNVEV (reference sequence). The CDR3 loop spans 14 amino acids. V lost 3 bases and J 4 bases, leaving 11 bases between the germline ends. The CDR3 region is CASSFWQGADTQYF. CDR3 nucleotides: TGTGCCAGCAGTTTCTGGCAGGGCGCAGATACGCAGTATTTT.

The chain employs TRBV28 and TRBJ2-7, with D unresolved. This CDR3 comprises 11 residues. V lost 5 bases and J lost 1, with 3 bases in between. Germline loops: CDR1 MDHEN, CDR2 SYDVKM. The CDR3 sequence: CASSHSYEQYF. For the CDR3, the DNA is TGTGCCAGCAGTCATTCCTACGAGCAGTACTTC.

This rearrangement joins TRBV7-2 to TRBJ2-2; D may be TRBD1 (6 bases). The CDR3 spans 15 residues. Germline CDR1 SGHTA, CDR2 FQGNSA. The V and J ends lost 4 bases and 5 bases respectively, with 14 bases between them. CDR3 in DNA: TGTGCCAGCAGCTGGGATGCAGGGGTTACCGGGGAGCTGTTTTTT. Encoded protein: CASSWDAGVTGELFF.

The sample holds a few counts of this clone. This sample includes further DNA sequences coding for the same CDR3. The chain has TRBV19 and TRBJ2-7; 10 nucleotides line up with TRBD1. V shed 1 base, J shed 2 bases, and the junction held 2 bases outside the gene matches. Germline lookup yields CDR1 LNHDA and CDR2 SQIVND (reference sequence). The CDR3 is 15 amino acids. CDR3 sequence (DNA): TGTGCCAGTAGTATAGGGGACAGGGGAACCTACGAGCAGTACTTC. Encoded protein: CASSIGDRGTYEQYF.